A selection of T cell receptor beta chains follows, all from one sample in a study of cytomegalovirus exposure and HLA in healthy donors. Clones were sequenced by immunoSEQ multiplex PCR, and TCRdb holds only the in-frame ones, with some missing. The table records under 110,000 clones, about 81% of them present only once. Sequenced sample: PBMCs. These receptors came from a middle-aged man in good health and CMV-seronegative. The CDR3 runs from the conserved cysteine through the conserved F or W. A D gene is named only where the DNA matches it firmly. Some rows have no size entry. The others give once, few or many, or a class for an expanded clone.

v_gene	abundance	j_gene	d_gene	CDR3nt	CDR3aa
TRBV7-6	NA	TRBJ1-1	NA	TGTGCCAGCAGCCCAGGCAACCAAAGGAACACTGAAGCTTTCTTT	CASSPGNQRNTEAFF
TRBV7-9	NA	TRBJ2-2	TRBD1	TGTGCCAGCAGCTTAGTTGGGACAGCCACCGGGGAGCTGTTTTTT	CASSLVGTATGELFF
TRBV6-6	few	TRBJ1-4	NA	TGTGCCAGCAGTTACCTGGGACTTAAGGATGAAAAACTGTTTTTT	CASSYLGLKDEKLFF
TRBV11-3	NA	TRBJ2-5	TRBD1	TGTGCCAGCAGCTCCCGGACAGGGGGGCAAGAGACCCAGTACTTC	CASSSRTGGQETQYF
TRBV7-8	once	TRBJ1-2	NA	TGTGCCAGCAGCTTAGTAGCCGCGGGTGGCTACACCTTC	CASSLVAAGGYTF
TRBV2	NA	TRBJ1-2	TRBD1	TGTGCCAGCAGTGTGACAGGGTATGGCTACACCTTC	CASSVTGYGYTF
TRBV6-1	few	TRBJ1-1	TRBD1	TGTGCCAGCAGTGGGACAGGGGGTACTGAAGCTTTCTTT	CASSGTGGTEAFF
TRBV7-9	few	TRBJ2-5	TRBD2	TGTGCCAGCAGCTTAGGAACTAGCGGGTACACCCGATCTACGGAGACCCAGTACTTC	CASSLGTSGYTRSTETQYF
TRBV28	NA	TRBJ2-6	NA	TGTGCCAGCACCGAGAGCTCTGGGGCCAACGTCCTGACTTTC	CASTESSGANVLTF
TRBV9	NA	TRBJ1-3	TRBD1	TGTGCCAGCAGCTCCGCTCCGGGACAGGGAACAGGCGGAAACACCATATATTTT	CASSSAPGQGTGGNTIYF